These 18 T cell receptor beta chains originate from one sample sequenced in a study of beta chain features in type 1 diabetes (dated by TCRdb to between 2018 and 2020). Library prep was done by the immunoSEQ multiplex PCR assay. The High Capacity cDNA Reverse Transcription Kit was used to reverse transcribe all of the isolated RNA, meaning that expressed TCRB transcripts were what got sequenced. TCRdb carries this immuneACCESS record with in-frame sequences only. Its versions omit some clonotypes, under half of them owing to an unresolved V gene in the studies checked, with the rest unexplained. This sample gives about 150,000 clones in total; approximately 9.1% of them show up just once. The ten largest clones add up to 2.3% of the sample. The source material was central memory CD4+ T cells from blood. The receptors here all came from a woman aged 18-35 years in good health.

The genes are TRBV7-9 and TRBJ2-1, with D possibly matching TRBD2 (6 bases). The germline CDR1 and CDR2 sequences are SEHNR and FQNEAQ (reference sequence). The CDR3 sequence is 17 residues long. Trimming left V 5 bases short and J 2 bases short, with 19 bases between. CDR3 DNA: TGTGCCAGCAGCCCGTTGCGGTGGCGGGGCACCTACAATGAGCAGTTCTTC. Protein product: CASSPLRWRGTYNEQFF.

This clone has more than one count but fewer than ten. This chain joins TRBV5-1 and TRBJ2-7; D is possibly TRBD1 (6 bases). This CDR3 has 13 residues. Trimming stripped 4 bases from V and 5 bases from J, with 13 bases between. CDR1 is SGHRS and CDR2 is YFSETQ in the germline V gene. Here the CDR3 DNA reads TGCGCCAGCAGCGAGGCAGGGGTCGACGAGCAGTACTTC. This encodes CASSEAGVDEQYF.

In its sample, this clone was seen a few times. CDR3 in DNA: TGTGCCAGCAGCTTGGTCGGCAGGGGGCTATGGAATGAGCAGTTCTTC. Translation: CASSLVGRGLWNEQFF. The V gene is TRBV5-6, the J gene TRBJ2-1, with 8 positions matching TRBD1. Trimming removed 0 bases from V and 7 bases from J; junction bases left unmatched: 9. The CDR3 is 16 residues long. Per the germline V gene, CDR1 is SGHDT and CDR2 is YYEEEE.

This clone was seen at least ten times. The V gene is TRBV4-1, the J gene TRBJ1-4, with TRBD1 matching over 8 bases. CDR1 is MGHRA, CDR2 YSYEKL, per germline. The junction had 7 bases not matched to a gene; V was cut back by 4 bases and J by 9 bases. The length of the CDR3 is 14 residues. In DNA, the CDR3 is TGCGCCAGCAGCCTTGGACAGGGTCGGCAAAAACTGTTTTTT. Its protein is CASSLGQGRQKLFF.

The genes are TRBV14 and TRBJ2-3; 7 bases agree with TRBD2. The CDR3 is 15 amino acids. The trim removed 4 bases at V and 1 base at J, leaving 5 bases unmatched. Germline loops: CDR1 SGHDN, CDR2 FVKESK. The CDR3 sequence: CASSRAGARTDTQYF. In nucleotides, the CDR3 is TGTGCCAGCAGCCGGGCGGGAGCACGCACAGATACGCAGTATTTT.

Many counts were recorded for this clone. The V gene is TRBV11-2, the J gene TRBJ1-2; D is possibly TRBD1 (5 bases). Germline CDR1 reads SGHAT; CDR2 reads FQNNGV. The CDR3 has 14 residues. With 2 bases removed from V and 10 bases from J, the gap between germline ends came to 17 bases. CDR3: CASSLTRGVPDYTF. The DNA of the CDR3 is TGTGCCAGCAGCTTAACCCGGGGGGTCCCGGACTACACCTTC. Together with reference TRBV11-2 and TRBJ1-2, the CDR3 gives the full variable domain: EAGVAQSPRYKIIEKRQSVAFWCNPISGHATLYWYQQILGQGPKLLIQFQNNGVVDDSQLPKDRFSAERLKGVDSTLKIQPAKLEDSAVYLCASSLTRGVPDYTFGSGTRLTVV.

In this sample, this clone turned up a few times. The V call is TRBV18, the J call TRBJ2-7; D perhaps matches TRBD2 (6 bases). The V gene's germline CDR1 is KGHSH and CDR2 LQKENI. V lost 2 bases to trimming and J lost 5 bases, with 13 bases between them. The CDR3 consists of 14 residues. The CDR3: CASSPFGSRDEQYF. The DNA for the CDR3 is TGTGCCAGCTCACCATTCGGGAGCAGGGACGAGCAGTACTTC.

This clone appeared many times. This chain uses TRBV19 with TRBJ1-1; perhaps TRBD1 as D (5 bases). In germline, CDR1 is LNHDA, CDR2 SQIVND (reference sequence). V lost 7 bases, J lost 6 bases, and 18 bases lay in between. This CDR3 region has 14 residues. The CDR3 here is CASTPREGWAEAFF. The CDR3 DNA is TGTGCCAGTACTCCTAGGGAGGGGTGGGCTGAAGCTTTCTTT.

The rearrangement links TRBV25-1 to TRBJ2-7; TRBD2 matches at 10 bases. Looked up from germline, CDR1 is MGHDK and CDR2 is SYGVNS. With V trimmed by 1 base and J by 2 bases, 5 bases remained unmatched. This CDR3 spans 16 amino acids. The CDR3: CASSELGLAGAYEQYF. CDR3 sequence (DNA): TGTGCCAGCAGTGAATTGGGGCTAGCGGGGGCCTACGAGCAGTACTTC.

The chain couples TRBV6-6 to TRBJ1-5; D ambiguous. The CDR3 has 14 residues. The V end was cut by 0 bases, the J end by 6 bases, with 9 bases between. Germline CDR1 is MNHNY and CDR2 is SVGAGI (reference sequence). This CDR3 reads CASSYSEGSQPQHF. The CDR3 DNA follows: TGTGCCAGCAGTTACTCCGAGGGTTCTCAGCCCCAGCATTTT.

This clone showed up just a few times. Written as DNA, the CDR3 is TGTGCCAGCTCCCCTGGGCAGGGGGCAAGGGAGCTAGCCAAAAACATTCAGTACTTC. Its translation: CASSPGQGARELAKNIQYF. The chain combines TRBV18 with TRBJ2-4; 8 nucleotides agree with TRBD1. The trim removed 6 bases at V and 0 bases at J, leaving 16 bases unmatched. The germline V gene encodes CDR1 KGHSH and CDR2 LQKENI. The CDR3 is 19 amino acids.

This clone has only a few counts. The rearrangement links TRBV4-1 to TRBJ2-7; 14 nucleotides agree with TRBD2. Germline values: CDR1 MGHRA, CDR2 YSYEKL. J gave up 7 bases and V 3 bases, and 11 bases lay outside the gene matches. The CDR3 sequence is 17 residues long. The CDR3 nucleotides are TGCGCCAGCAGCCAGAGACTAGCGGGAGGGTCTTACGTGGAGCAGTACTTC. The encoded protein is CASSQRLAGGSYVEQYF.

This chain uses TRBV15 with TRBJ1-3; perhaps TRBD1 as D (6 bases). The length of the CDR3 is 15 residues. Per germline, CDR1 LNHNV and CDR2 YYDKDF (reference sequence). V shed 5 bases and J shed 0 bases, with 11 bases lying between them. CDR3 coding DNA: TGTGCCACCAGCGTTGGACAGAGCTCTGGAAACACCATATATTTT. Protein product: CATSVGQSSGNTIYF.

This chain uses TRBV14 with TRBJ2-5; D is ambiguous. Germline values: CDR1 SGHDN, CDR2 FVKESK. V was trimmed by 4 bases and J by 2 bases, leaving 11 bases between them. The CDR3 sequence is 14 residues long. The CDR3 region has the DNA TGTGCCAGCAGCCGTGCCCAGTCTCAAGAGACCCAGTACTTC. Protein: CASSRAQSQETQYF.

The chain links TRBV12-5 to TRBJ1-2; D remains ambiguous. This CDR3 contains 13 residues. Germline V gene lookup returns CDR1 LGHNT and CDR2 FRNRAP. Trimming stripped 0 bases from V and 5 bases from J, with 7 bases between. CDR3 DNA sequence: TGTGCTAGTGGTTTGGTAGAGGGTTATGGCTACACCTTC. It yields the protein CASGLVEGYGYTF.

In this sample, this clone turned up a few times. The chain carries TRBV5-1 and TRBJ2-3; D possibly corresponds to TRBD2 (6 bases). Germline CDR1 reads SGHRS; CDR2 reads YFSETQ. Trimming removed 4 bases from V and 4 bases from J, with 10 bases in between. CDR3 length: 13 residues. The CDR3 reads CASSKGLADTQYF. CDR3 nucleotide sequence: TGCGCCAGCAGCAAGGGACTTGCAGATACGCAGTATTTT. The variable domain in full, with the rest retrieved from reference TRBV5-1 and TRBJ2-3, is KAGVTQTPRYLIKTRGQQVTLSCSPISGHRSVSWYQQTPGQGLQFLFEYFSETQRNKGNFPGRFSGRQFSNSRSEMNVSTLELGDSALYLCASSKGLADTQYFGPGTRLTVL.

The chain carries TRBV4-3 and TRBJ2-5; a possible D gene is TRBD2 (5 bases). Looked up from germline, CDR1 is LGHNA and CDR2 is YSLEER. The CDR3 length is 16 residues. The V end was cut by 3 bases, the J end by 2 bases, with 16 bases between. CDR3 in amino acids: CASSQIRTDSQETQYF. The CDR3 bases are TGCGCCAGCAGCCAGATCCGGACGGACTCGCAAGAGACCCAGTACTTC.

In this sample, this clone turned up a few times. At one of its ends the junction is not consistent with the germline gene, which may arise from a read error. This sample also contains other DNA sequences that code for the same CDR3. The V and J genes are TRBV4-1 and TRBJ2-1, with TRBD2 identical over 8 bases. This CDR3 spans 15 amino acids. Germline V lookup: CDR1 MGHRA, CDR2 YSYEKL. CDR3 sequence reads: CASNPGTSSYNEQFF. The CDR3, as DNA: TGTGCCAGCAACCCCGGGACTAGCTCCTACAATGAGCAGTTCTTC.